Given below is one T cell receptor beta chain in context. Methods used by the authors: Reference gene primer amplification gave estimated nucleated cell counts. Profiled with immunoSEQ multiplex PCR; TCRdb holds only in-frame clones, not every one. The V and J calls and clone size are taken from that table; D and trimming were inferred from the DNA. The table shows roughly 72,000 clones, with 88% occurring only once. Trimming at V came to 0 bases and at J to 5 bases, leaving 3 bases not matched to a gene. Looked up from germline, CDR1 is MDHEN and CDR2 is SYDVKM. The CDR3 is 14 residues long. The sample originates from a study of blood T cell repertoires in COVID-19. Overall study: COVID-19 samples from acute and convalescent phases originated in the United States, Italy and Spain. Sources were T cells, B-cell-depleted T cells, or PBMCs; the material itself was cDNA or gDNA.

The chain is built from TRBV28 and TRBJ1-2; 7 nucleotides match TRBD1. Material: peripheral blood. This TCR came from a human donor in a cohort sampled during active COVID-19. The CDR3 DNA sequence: TGTGCCAGCAGTTTATGGACAGGGAGGTATGGCTACACCTTC. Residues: CASSLWTGRYGYTF.